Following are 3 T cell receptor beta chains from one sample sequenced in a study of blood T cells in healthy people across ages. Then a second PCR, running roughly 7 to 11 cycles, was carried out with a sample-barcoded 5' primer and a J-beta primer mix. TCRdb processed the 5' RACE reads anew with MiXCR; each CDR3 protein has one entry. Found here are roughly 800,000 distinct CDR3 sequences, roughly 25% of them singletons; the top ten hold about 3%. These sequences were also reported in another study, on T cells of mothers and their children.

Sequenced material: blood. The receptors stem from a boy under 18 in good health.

The DNA for the CDR3 is TGTGCCAGCAGTTACTCAGGGCAGGGGAAGGTCATTCAGTACTTC. It is translated as CASSYSGQGKVIQYF. This chain connects TRBV6-5 to TRBJ2-4; D possibly corresponds to TRBD1 (6 bases). Trimming took off 0 bases at V and 9 bases at J, with 15 bases between the two ends. The germline gives CDR1 MNHEY, CDR2 SVGAGI. This CDR3 has 15 amino acids.

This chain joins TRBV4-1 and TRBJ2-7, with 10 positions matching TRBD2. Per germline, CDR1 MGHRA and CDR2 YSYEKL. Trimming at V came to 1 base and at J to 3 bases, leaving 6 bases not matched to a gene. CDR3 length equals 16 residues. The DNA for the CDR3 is TGCGCCAGCAGCCAAGCGCCGGGACTAGCGCGCTACGAGCAGTACTTC. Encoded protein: CASSQAPGLARYEQYF.

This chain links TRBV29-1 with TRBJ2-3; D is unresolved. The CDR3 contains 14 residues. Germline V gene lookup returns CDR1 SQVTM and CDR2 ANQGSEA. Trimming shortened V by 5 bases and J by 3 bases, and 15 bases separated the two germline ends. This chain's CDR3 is CSVRLFSVTDTQYF. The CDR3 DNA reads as TGCAGCGTTCGCCTATTCTCAGTAACAGATACGCAGTATTTT.